This note documents a single T cell receptor beta chain sequence. While CD8+ and CD4+ T cells were isolated negatively, TEMRA cells were enriched by FACS. The data originate from a study of CD8 T cells in Susac syndrome. After extraction with the RNeasy kit, roughly 0.5 to 1 ug of the RNA was reverse transcribed using random hexamers. TCRdb re-called the immunoSEQ multiplex PCR reads with MiXCR, one entry per CDR3 protein. The repertoire holds roughly 190,000 distinct CDR3 sequences, 90% to 95% seen once, with 0.087% in the top ten. V lost 1 base and J 4 bases, leaving 5 bases between the germline ends. This CDR3 comprises 13 residues. Germline assignment: CDR1 LGHDT and CDR2 YNNKEL (reference sequence).

The sequenced material came from CD4+ T cells from PBMCs. This sequence originates from a human donor with Susac syndrome. V is TRBV3-1 and J is TRBJ2-1, with D unclear. The CDR3 spells CASSQARYNEQFF. The CDR3 DNA reads as TGTGCCAGCAGCCAAGCCAGATACAATGAGCAGTTCTTC.